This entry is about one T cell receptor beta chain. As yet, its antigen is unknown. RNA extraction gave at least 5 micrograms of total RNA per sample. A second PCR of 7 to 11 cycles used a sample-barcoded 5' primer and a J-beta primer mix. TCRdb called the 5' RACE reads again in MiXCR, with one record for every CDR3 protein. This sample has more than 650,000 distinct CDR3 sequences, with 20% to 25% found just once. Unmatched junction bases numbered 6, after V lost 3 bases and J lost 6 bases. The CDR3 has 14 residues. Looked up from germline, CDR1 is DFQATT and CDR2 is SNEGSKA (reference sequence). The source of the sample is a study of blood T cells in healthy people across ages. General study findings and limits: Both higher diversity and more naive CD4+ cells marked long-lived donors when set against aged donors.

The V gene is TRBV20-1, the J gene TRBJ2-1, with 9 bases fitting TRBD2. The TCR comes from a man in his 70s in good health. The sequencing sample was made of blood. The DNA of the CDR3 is TGCAGTGCTAGGGGGCTAGCGGGGACCAATGAGCAGTTCTTC. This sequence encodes CSARGLAGTNEQFF.